Listed below are T cell receptor beta chains from one sample, sequenced in a study of post-analysis software for immune sequencing data. TCRdb used MiXCR to reprocess the PCR reads, holding one entry per CDR3 protein. The table shows 750,000 to 950,000 distinct CDR3 sequences, with 53% occurring only once. Specimen: blood. The receptor source for this set is a girl aged 5-17 years with multiple sclerosis. Each CDR3 is given with its conserved first and last residue. The order of the fields is J gene, clone size, V gene, D gene, CDR3 protein, CDR3 DNA. D genes are given only for firm matches. Some rows have no size entry. The others give once, few or many, or a class for an expanded clone.

TRBJ1-2,NA,TRBV12-3/TRBV12-4,NA,CASSFSPWRAGSGYTF,TGTGCCAGCAGTTTCAGCCCTTGGAGGGCCGGTTCCGGCTACACCTTC
TRBJ2-5,NA,TRBV20-1,NA,CSASHLGGQYF,TGCAGTGCTAGCCATCTTGGGGGGCAGTACTTC
TRBJ2-7,NA,TRBV4-1,TRBD2,CASSQVASGTTYEQYF,TGCGCCAGCAGCCAAGTCGCTAGCGGGACTACCTACGAGCAGTACTTC
TRBJ1-5,few,TRBV12-3/TRBV12-4,NA,CASSLWDQPQHF,TGTGCCAGCAGTTTATGGGATCAGCCCCAGCATTTT
TRBJ1-2,NA,TRBV3-1,NA,CASSQDEGSNGYTF,TGTGCCAGCAGCCAAGATGAGGGGAGTAACGGCTACACCTTC
TRBJ2-1,NA,TRBV20-1,NA,CSARSAQELYNEQFF,TGCAGTGCTAGGTCCGCCCAAGAGCTTTACAATGAGCAGTTCTTC
TRBJ2-1,NA,TRBV5-1,NA,CASSLVQVAGYNEQFF,TGCGCCAGCAGCCTCGTGCAGGTGGCCGGCTACAATGAGCAGTTCTTC
TRBJ2-1,few,TRBV7-3,TRBD2,CASSRSGGPSYNEQFF,TGTGCCAGCAGCCGAAGCGGGGGGCCCTCCTACAATGAGCAGTTCTTC
TRBJ1-5,NA,TRBV18,NA,CARRGGVVRNQPQHF,TGTGCCAGAAGGGGGGGCGTAGTACGCAATCAGCCCCAGCATTTT
TRBJ2-1,NA,TRBV7-9,TRBD2,CASAGGPVLNEQFF,TGTGCCAGCGCGGGGGGGCCTGTATTGAATGAGCAGTTCTTC
TRBJ2-5,NA,TRBV30,TRBD1,CAWIGTGGRQETQYF,TGTGCCTGGATTGGGACAGGGGGCCGCCAAGAGACCCAGTACTTC
TRBJ1-1,NA,TRBV15,NA,CATSREGFTEAFF,TGTGCCACCAGCAGAGAGGGGTTCACTGAAGCTTTCTTT
TRBJ1-1,few,TRBV12-3/TRBV12-4,TRBD1,CASSLKGATEAFF,TGTGCCAGCAGTTTGAAGGGGGCCACTGAAGCTTTCTTT
TRBJ2-7,NA,TRBV5-1,TRBD1,CTSSWDRGSYEQYF,TGCACCAGCAGCTGGGACAGGGGTTCCTACGAGCAGTACTTC
TRBJ2-3,NA,TRBV9,NA,CASSARTSTDTQYF,TGTGCCAGCAGCGCCCGGACTAGCACAGATACGCAGTATTTT
TRBJ2-5,NA,TRBV29-1,NA,CSVPGTSQETQYF,TGCAGCGTCCCCGGGACATCACAAGAGACCCAGTACTTC
TRBJ2-7,few,TRBV7-2,TRBD1,CAGSLLTGAGEQYF,TGTGCCGGCAGCTTACTTACAGGGGCTGGCGAGCAGTACTTC
TRBJ2-1,few,TRBV7-9,NA,CASSSAWGRNRYNEQFF,TGTGCCAGCAGCTCAGCATGGGGGAGGAACAGATACAATGAGCAGTTCTTC
TRBJ1-2,once,TRBV20-1,TRBD1,CSARDLLLRTGGNGYTF,TGCAGTGCTAGAGACCTACTCCTACGGACAGGGGGTAATGGCTACACCTTC
TRBJ1-2,NA,TRBV6-1,NA,CASSEMRGDYYGYTF,TGTGCCAGCAGTGAAATGCGAGGGGATTACTATGGCTACACCTTC
TRBJ2-4,NA,TRBV5-1,NA,CASRTDEGFAKNIQYF,TGCGCCAGCAGAACGGATGAGGGTTTCGCCAAAAACATTCAGTACTTC
TRBJ2-5,once,TRBV20-1,TRBD2,CSASKLAGGWNEQYF,TGCAGTGCTAGCAAACTAGCGGGAGGTTGGAATGAGCAGTACTTC
TRBJ2-1,few,TRBV5-1,NA,CASSLVHNEQFF,TGCGCCAGCAGCTTGGTTCATAATGAGCAGTTCTTC
TRBJ2-3,NA,TRBV30,NA,CASTTFTDTQYF,TGTGCCTCGACTACCTTCACAGATACGCAGTATTTT
TRBJ1-4,NA,TRBV15,NA,CATSRGSNEKLFF,TGTGCCACCAGCAGAGGTTCTAATGAAAAACTGTTTTTT
TRBJ2-7,NA,TRBV20-1,TRBD2,CSARDRWTSGSDEQYF,TGCAGTGCTAGAGATCGGTGGACTAGCGGGAGCGACGAGCAGTACTTC
TRBJ2-7,NA,TRBV20-1,NA,CSASSSMGLYEQYF,TGCAGTGCTAGTTCCAGCATGGGCCTCTACGAGCAGTACTTC
TRBJ1-1,few,TRBV12-3/TRBV12-4,NA,CASSLSGFNTEAFF,TGTGCCAGCAGTTTGTCGGGATTTAACACTGAAGCTTTCTTT